Listed here are 3 T cell receptor beta chains from one sample, sequenced in a study of blood T cells in healthy people across ages. Together with a sample-barcoded 5' primer, a J-beta primer mix was included in a second PCR lasting about 6 to 11 cycles. In TCRdb, the 5' RACE reads were re-called with MiXCR into one record per CDR3 protein. The sample carries 1.8 million or so distinct CDR3 sequences, about two fifths recorded once. Sequences were obtained from blood. The receptors here all came from a human donor in good health.

This clonotype has just a few counts. The chain recombines TRBV6-5 with TRBJ1-1, with D possibly being TRBD1 (6 bases). The length of the CDR3 is 12 residues. Germline CDR1 and CDR2: MNHEY and SVGAGI. V lost 5 bases and J 7 bases, leaving 11 bases between the germline ends. Here the CDR3 reads CASSTGLGEAFF. CDR3 in DNA: TGTGCCAGCAGTACAGGGCTCGGTGAAGCTTTCTTT.

This clonotype appeared a few times. The chain recombines TRBV6-2 or TRBV6-3 with TRBJ2-5; D may correspond to TRBD1 or TRBD2 (5 bases each). CDR1 MNHEY and CDR2 SVGEGT come from the germline V gene. The V end lost 2 bases, the J end lost 5 bases, and 18 bases lay between the germline ends. This CDR3 spans 16 amino acids. The CDR3 DNA follows: TGTGCCAGCAGTTACCCGTTTGGGGGTACTGGCGAGACCCAGTACTTC. Translating gives CASSYPFGGTGETQYF.

The chain carries TRBV4-1 and TRBJ2-7, with unresolved D. The V end was cut by 5 bases, the J end by 3 bases, with 20 bases between. This CDR3 is 16 amino acids long. CDR1 and CDR2 (germline): MGHRA, YSYEKL. CDR3 protein: CASSTLPGPQSYEQYF. CDR3 DNA: TGCGCCAGCAGCACCCTGCCAGGACCGCAAAGCTACGAGCAGTACTTC.